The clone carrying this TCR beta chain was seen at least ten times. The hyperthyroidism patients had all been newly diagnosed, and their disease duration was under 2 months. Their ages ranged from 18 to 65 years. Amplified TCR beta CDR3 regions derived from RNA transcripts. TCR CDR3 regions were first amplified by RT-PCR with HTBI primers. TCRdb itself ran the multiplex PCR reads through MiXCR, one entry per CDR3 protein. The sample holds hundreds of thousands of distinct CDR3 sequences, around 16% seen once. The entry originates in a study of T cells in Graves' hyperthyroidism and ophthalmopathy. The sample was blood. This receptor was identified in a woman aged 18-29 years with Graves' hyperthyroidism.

The CDR3: CASSQAASYEQYF. The CDR3 DNA is TGTGCCAGCAGCCAAGCAGCCTCCTACGAGCAGTACTTC. The chain has TRBV3-1 and TRBJ2-7; no reliable D call. V lost 1 base and J lost 0, with 4 bases in between. Germline V gene data show CDR1 as LGHDT and CDR2 as YNNKEL (reference sequence). The CDR3 length is 13 residues.